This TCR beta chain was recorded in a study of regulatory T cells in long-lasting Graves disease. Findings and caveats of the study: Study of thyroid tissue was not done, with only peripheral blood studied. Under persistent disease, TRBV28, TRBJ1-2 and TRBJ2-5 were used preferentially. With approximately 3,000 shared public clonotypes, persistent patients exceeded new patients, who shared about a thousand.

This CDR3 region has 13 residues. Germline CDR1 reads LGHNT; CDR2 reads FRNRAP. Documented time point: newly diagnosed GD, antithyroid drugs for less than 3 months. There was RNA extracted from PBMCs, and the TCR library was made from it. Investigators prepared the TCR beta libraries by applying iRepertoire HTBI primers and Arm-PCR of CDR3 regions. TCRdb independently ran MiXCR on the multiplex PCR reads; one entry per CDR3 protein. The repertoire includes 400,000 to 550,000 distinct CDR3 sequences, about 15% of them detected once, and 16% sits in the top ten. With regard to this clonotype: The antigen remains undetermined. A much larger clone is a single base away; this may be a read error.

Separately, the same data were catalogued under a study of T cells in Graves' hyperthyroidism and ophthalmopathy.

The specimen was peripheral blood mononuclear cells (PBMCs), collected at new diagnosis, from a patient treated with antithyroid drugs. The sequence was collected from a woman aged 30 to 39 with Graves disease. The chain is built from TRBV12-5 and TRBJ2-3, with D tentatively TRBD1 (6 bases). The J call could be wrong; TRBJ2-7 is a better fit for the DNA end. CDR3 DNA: TGTGCTAGTGGAGGGCAGGGGTTCGGTGAGCAGTACTTC. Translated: CASGGQGFGEQYF.